Listed below are T cell receptor beta chains from one sample, sequenced in a study of blood T cell repertoires in COVID-19. The repertoire was sequenced with immunoSEQ multiplex PCR; TCRdb's copy has only in-frame clones and lacks some. This table holds about 160,000 clones, about 80% found once. Sequenced material: peripheral blood. The receptors here all came from a man in his sixties with acute or convalescent COVID-19. The CDR3 runs from the conserved cysteine through the conserved F or W. A D gene is named only where the DNA matches it firmly. Part of the rows lack a size; the others show once, few, many or a class for expanded clones.

J: TRBJ2-2; V: TRBV4-3; size: -; D: TRBD2; DNA: TGCGCCAGCAGCCAAGATTGGTCGGGAGGGGTCGGGGAGCTGTTTTTT; CDR3: CASSQDWSGGVGELFF
J: TRBJ2-5; V: TRBV18; size: -; D: -; DNA: TGTGCCAGCTCAACCGGACAGCAAGAGACCCAGTACTTC; CDR3: CASSTGQQETQYF
J: TRBJ2-3; V: TRBV9; size: -; D: -; DNA: TGTGCCAGCAGCCCACATGGGCGGGAAACAGATACGCAGTATTTT; CDR3: CASSPHGRETDTQYF
J: TRBJ2-1; V: TRBV7-6; size: once; D: -; DNA: TGTGCCAGCAGCTCCCTCGGTGGTGAGCAGTTCTTC; CDR3: CASSSLGGEQFF
J: TRBJ1-6; V: TRBV30; size: few; D: -; DNA: TGTGCCTGGACTATGGACTTGGGTAATTCACCCCTCCACTTT; CDR3: CAWTMDLGNSPLHF
J: TRBJ2-1; V: TRBV10-3; size: -; D: TRBD2; DNA: TGTGCCATCAGTTCCAGGACTAGCGGGGCCTCCTCGGCGGATGAGCAGTTCTTC; CDR3: CAISSRTSGASSADEQFF
J: TRBJ1-1; V: TRBV9; size: few; D: -; DNA: TGTGCCAGCAGCGTAGGGGCGGGCAGCACTGAAGCTTTCTTT; CDR3: CASSVGAGSTEAFF
J: TRBJ2-4; V: TRBV4-1; size: -; D: -; DNA: TGCGCCAGCAGCCGGGGGGGCATGCAGCAGTACTTC; CDR3: CASSRGGMQQYF
J: TRBJ1-1; V: TRBV18; size: -; D: -; DNA: TGTGCCAGCTCACCCGTAGACAGGAACACTGAAGCTTTCTTT; CDR3: CASSPVDRNTEAFF
J: TRBJ1-1; V: TRBV9; size: few; D: TRBD1; DNA: TGTGCCAGCAGCGCCCAAGACAGGGGAGTCACTGAAGCTTTCTTT; CDR3: CASSAQDRGVTEAFF
J: TRBJ1-3; V: TRBV28; size: -; D: TRBD1; DNA: TGTGCCAGCAGTGCCCACACAGGGGCCCGCTCTGGAAACACCATATATTTT; CDR3: CASSAHTGARSGNTIYF
J: TRBJ1-2; V: TRBV12-3/TRBV12-4; size: -; D: TRBD1; DNA: TGTGCCAGCAGTTCCAGGAGGGGGCATGGCTACACCTTC; CDR3: CASSSRRGHGYTF
J: TRBJ2-6; V: TRBV6-5; size: -; D: -; DNA: TGTGCCAGCAGTCCACGGGTCGGGGCCAACGTCCTGACTTTC; CDR3: CASSPRVGANVLTF
J: TRBJ1-2; V: TRBV5-5; size: -; D: -; DNA: TGTGCCAGCAGCTTGGAAGTCGGCCGGCCCGAGGTCTATGGCTACACCTTC; CDR3: CASSLEVGRPEVYGYTF
J: TRBJ2-5; V: TRBV9; size: -; D: TRBD2; DNA: TGTGCCAGCAGCGGCGGGCCTGGGCTAGCGGGGGGGCGGCAAGAGACCCAGTACTTC; CDR3: CASSGGPGLAGGRQETQYF
J: TRBJ1-6; V: TRBV6-5; size: once; D: -; DNA: TGTGCCAGCAGTTACTCGATCTGGTACTCTAATTCACCCCTCCACTTT; CDR3: CASSYSIWYSNSPLHF
J: TRBJ1-2; V: TRBV2; size: -; D: -; DNA: TGTGCCAGCAGTACCGACCCACGCGGCTATGGCTACACCTTC; CDR3: CASSTDPRGYGYTF
J: TRBJ1-1; V: TRBV6-5; size: -; D: -; DNA: TGTGCCAGCAGTTACTCGTTCCCATCGAACACTGAAGCTTTCTTT; CDR3: CASSYSFPSNTEAFF
J: TRBJ2-3; V: TRBV27; size: -; D: TRBD1; DNA: TGTGCCAGCAGTCCCTTCGGACAGGCCACAGATACGCAGTATTTT; CDR3: CASSPFGQATDTQYF
J: TRBJ1-2; V: TRBV24-1; size: -; D: -; DNA: TGTGCCACCAGTGATTCTACAGGGTATGGCTACACCTTC; CDR3: CATSDSTGYGYTF
J: TRBJ2-5; V: TRBV24-1; size: -; D: TRBD2; DNA: TGTGCCACCAGTGATTCAGCGGGAGTATCGGGCAGGGAGACCCAGTACTTC; CDR3: CATSDSAGVSGRETQYF
J: TRBJ2-3; V: TRBV5-1; size: many; D: TRBD2; DNA: TGCGCCAGCAGCGGAACTAGCGGGGCAGGGGATACGCAGTATTTT; CDR3: CASSGTSGAGDTQYF
J: TRBJ1-6; V: TRBV7-2; size: few; D: -; DNA: TGTGCCAGCAGCGCCAGAGGGGGAGAAAATTCACCCCTCCACTTT; CDR3: CASSARGGENSPLHF
J: TRBJ1-1; V: TRBV24-1; size: -; D: -; DNA: TGTGCCACCAGTGATTTAGGGGGGGGCCGAGGAGCTTTCTTT; CDR3: CATSDLGGGRGAFF
J: TRBJ1-2; V: TRBV7-2; size: -; D: TRBD1; DNA: TGTGCCAGCAGCCCCCGGACAGGGGGCCGTGATGGCTACACCTTC; CDR3: CASSPRTGGRDGYTF
J: TRBJ1-3; V: TRBV30; size: -; D: -; DNA: TGTGCCTGGAGTGTACTTCAAGGGGGTGGAAACACCATATATTTT; CDR3: CAWSVLQGGGNTIYF
J: TRBJ2-3; V: TRBV25-1; size: -; D: TRBD1; DNA: TGTGCCAGCAGGTTACAGGGGGATACGCAGTATTTT; CDR3: CASRLQGDTQYF
J: TRBJ2-5; V: TRBV10-3; size: -; D: -; DNA: TGTGCCATCAGTGAGTCTGGGGCGGAGACCCAGTACTTC; CDR3: CAISESGAETQYF
J: TRBJ2-2; V: TRBV19; size: -; D: TRBD2; DNA: TGTGCCAGTAGTATTACTAGCGGGGGGACCGGGGAGCTGTTTTTT; CDR3: CASSITSGGTGELFF
J: TRBJ1-2; V: TRBV19; size: -; D: -; DNA: TGTGCCAGTAGTATAGCAATCGGGGGTTATGGCTACACCTTC; CDR3: CASSIAIGGYGYTF
J: TRBJ2-1; V: TRBV7-9; size: -; D: -; DNA: TGTGCCAGCAGCTTATTCCTACGGGGGGCGCGTTCCTACAATGAGCAGTTCTTC; CDR3: CASSLFLRGARSYNEQFF
J: TRBJ1-5; V: TRBV28; size: -; D: TRBD1; DNA: TGTGCCAGCACCGAACAGGGGGGAAATCAGCCCCAGCATTTT; CDR3: CASTEQGGNQPQHF
J: TRBJ2-6; V: TRBV4-1; size: -; D: -; DNA: TGCGCCAGCAGCCAAGATCGTGGACAGTCCTTAGAGGTGCTGACTTTC; CDR3: CASSQDRGQSLEVLTF
J: TRBJ1-2; V: TRBV7-2; size: -; D: -; DNA: TGTGCCAGCAGCTTGCAGAATTATGGCTACACCTTC; CDR3: CASSLQNYGYTF
J: TRBJ2-7; V: TRBV7-9; size: few; D: TRBD2; DNA: TGTGCCAGCAGCTTACTAGCGGGGACATCCTACGAGCAGTACTTC; CDR3: CASSLLAGTSYEQYF
J: TRBJ2-4; V: TRBV4-3; size: -; D: -; DNA: TGCGCCAGCAGCCAAGACTTCATAGGCGGTCCAGCCAAAAACATTCAGTACTTC; CDR3: CASSQDFIGGPAKNIQYF
J: TRBJ2-5; V: TRBV5-1; size: few; D: -; DNA: TGCGCCAGCAGCTTCAAGGGGTCGGCGGAGACCCAGTACTTC; CDR3: CASSFKGSAETQYF
J: TRBJ2-3; V: TRBV9; size: -; D: TRBD2; DNA: TGTGCCAGCAGCCCACGGGGGGGACTAGCGGGGGCCAAAGATACGCAGTATTTT; CDR3: CASSPRGGLAGAKDTQYF